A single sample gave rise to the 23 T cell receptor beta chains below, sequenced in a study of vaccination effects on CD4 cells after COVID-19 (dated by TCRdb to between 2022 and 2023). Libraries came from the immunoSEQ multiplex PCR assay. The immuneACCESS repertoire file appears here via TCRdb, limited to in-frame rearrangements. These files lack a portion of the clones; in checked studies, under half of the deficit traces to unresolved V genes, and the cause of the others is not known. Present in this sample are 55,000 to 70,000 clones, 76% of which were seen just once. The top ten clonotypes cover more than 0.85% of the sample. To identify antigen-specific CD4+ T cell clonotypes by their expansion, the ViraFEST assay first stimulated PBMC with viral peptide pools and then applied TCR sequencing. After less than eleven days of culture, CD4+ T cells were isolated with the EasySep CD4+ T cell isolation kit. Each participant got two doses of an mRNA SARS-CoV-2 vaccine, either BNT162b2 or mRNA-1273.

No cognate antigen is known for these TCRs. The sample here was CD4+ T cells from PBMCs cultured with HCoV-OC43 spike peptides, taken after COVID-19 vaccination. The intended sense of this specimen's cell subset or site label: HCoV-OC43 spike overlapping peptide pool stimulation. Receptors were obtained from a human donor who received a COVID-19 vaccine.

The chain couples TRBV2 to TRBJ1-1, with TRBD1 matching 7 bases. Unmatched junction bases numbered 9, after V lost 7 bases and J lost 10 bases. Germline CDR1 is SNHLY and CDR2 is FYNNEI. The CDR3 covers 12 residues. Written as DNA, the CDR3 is TGTGCCAGCACCTCGACAGGGAGAGCAGCTTTCTTT. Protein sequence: CASTSTGRAAFF.

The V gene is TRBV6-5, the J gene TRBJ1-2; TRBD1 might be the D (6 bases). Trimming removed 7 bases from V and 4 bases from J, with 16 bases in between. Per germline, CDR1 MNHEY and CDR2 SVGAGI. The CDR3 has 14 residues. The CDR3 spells CASTAGGGGYGYTF. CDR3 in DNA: TGTGCCAGCACCGCCGGGGGAGGGGGCTATGGCTACACCTTC.

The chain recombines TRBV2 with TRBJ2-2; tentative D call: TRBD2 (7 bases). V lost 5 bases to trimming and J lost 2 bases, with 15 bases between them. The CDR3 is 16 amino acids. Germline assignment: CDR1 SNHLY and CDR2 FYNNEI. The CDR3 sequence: CASSSERGGNTGELFF. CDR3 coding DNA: TGTGCCAGCAGTTCCGAGAGGGGGGGTAACACCGGGGAGCTGTTTTTT.

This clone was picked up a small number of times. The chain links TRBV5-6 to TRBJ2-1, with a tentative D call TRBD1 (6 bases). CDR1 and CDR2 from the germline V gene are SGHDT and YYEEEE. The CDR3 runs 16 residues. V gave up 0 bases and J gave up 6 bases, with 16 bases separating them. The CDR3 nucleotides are TGTGCCAGCAGCTTGGAAGTCTCAGGGGCTCCCAATGAGCAGTTCTTC. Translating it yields CASSLEVSGAPNEQFF.

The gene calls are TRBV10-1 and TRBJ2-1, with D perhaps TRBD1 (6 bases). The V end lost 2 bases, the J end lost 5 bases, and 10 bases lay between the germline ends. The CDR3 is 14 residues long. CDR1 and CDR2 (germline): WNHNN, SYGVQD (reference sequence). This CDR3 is CASSEVNRDNEQFF. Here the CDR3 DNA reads TGCGCCAGCAGTGAGGTTAACAGGGACAATGAGCAGTTCTTC.

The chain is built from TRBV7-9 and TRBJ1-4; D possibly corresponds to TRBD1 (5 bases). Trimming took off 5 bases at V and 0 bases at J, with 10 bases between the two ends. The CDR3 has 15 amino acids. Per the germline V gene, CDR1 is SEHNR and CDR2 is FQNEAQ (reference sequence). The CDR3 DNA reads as TGTGCCAGCAGCCTAACAGGAGCAACTAATGAAAAACTGTTTTTT. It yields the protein CASSLTGATNEKLFF.

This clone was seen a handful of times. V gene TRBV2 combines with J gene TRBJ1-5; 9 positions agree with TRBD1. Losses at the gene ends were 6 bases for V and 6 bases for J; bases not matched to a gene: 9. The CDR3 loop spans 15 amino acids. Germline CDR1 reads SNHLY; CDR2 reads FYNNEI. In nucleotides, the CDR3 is TGTGCCAGCAGACATGGACAGGGGACGGGTCAGCCCCAGCATTTT. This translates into CASRHGQGTGQPQHF.

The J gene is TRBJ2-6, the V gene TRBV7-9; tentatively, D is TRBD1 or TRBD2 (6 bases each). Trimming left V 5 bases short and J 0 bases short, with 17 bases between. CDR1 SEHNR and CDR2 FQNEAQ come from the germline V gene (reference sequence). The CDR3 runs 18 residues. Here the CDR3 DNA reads TGTGCCAGCAGCCCAGGGCGGGACATTTACTCTGGGGCCAACGTCCTGACTTTC. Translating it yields CASSPGRDIYSGANVLTF.

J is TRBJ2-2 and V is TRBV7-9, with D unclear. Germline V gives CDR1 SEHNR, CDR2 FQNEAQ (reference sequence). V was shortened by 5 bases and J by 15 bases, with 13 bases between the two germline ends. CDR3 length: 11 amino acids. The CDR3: CASSHPGVMFF. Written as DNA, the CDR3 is TGTGCCAGCAGCCATCCAGGTGTGATGTTTTTT.

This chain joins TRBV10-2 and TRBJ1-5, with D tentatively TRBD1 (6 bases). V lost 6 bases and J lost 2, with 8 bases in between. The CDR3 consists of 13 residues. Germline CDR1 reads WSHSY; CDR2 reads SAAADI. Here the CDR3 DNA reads TGCGCCAGCAGACAGGGTGGCAATCAGCCCCAGCATTTT. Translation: CASRQGGNQPQHF.

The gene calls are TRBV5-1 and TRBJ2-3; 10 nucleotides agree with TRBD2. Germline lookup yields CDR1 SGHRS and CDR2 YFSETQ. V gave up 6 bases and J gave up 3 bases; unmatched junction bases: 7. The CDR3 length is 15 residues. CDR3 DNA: TGCGCCAGCACTAGTACTAGCGGGGTGACAGATACGCAGTATTTT. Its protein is CASTSTSGVTDTQYF.

CDR3 region: CASSRDRGNEQFF. The CDR3 DNA is TGTGCCAGTAGTCGCGACAGGGGAAATGAGCAGTTCTTC. The V call is TRBV19, the J call TRBJ2-1, with TRBD1 matching 8 bases. The CDR3 is 13 residues long. The trim removed 5 bases at V and 7 bases at J, leaving 4 bases unmatched. Germline values: CDR1 LNHDA, CDR2 SQIVND (reference sequence).

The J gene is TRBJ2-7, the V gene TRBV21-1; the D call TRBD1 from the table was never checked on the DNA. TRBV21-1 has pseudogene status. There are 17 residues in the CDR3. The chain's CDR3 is CASSSYRADKTSYEQYV. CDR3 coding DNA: TGTGCCAGCAGCTCCTATCGGGCGGACAAGACCTCCTACGAGCAGTACGTC.

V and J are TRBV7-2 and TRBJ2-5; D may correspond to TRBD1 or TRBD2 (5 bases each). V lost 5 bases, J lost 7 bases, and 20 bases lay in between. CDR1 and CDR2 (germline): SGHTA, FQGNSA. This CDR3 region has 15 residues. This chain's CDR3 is CASSPQGRVAGTQYF. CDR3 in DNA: TGTGCCAGCAGCCCCCAGGGACGGGTGGCGGGGACCCAGTACTTC.

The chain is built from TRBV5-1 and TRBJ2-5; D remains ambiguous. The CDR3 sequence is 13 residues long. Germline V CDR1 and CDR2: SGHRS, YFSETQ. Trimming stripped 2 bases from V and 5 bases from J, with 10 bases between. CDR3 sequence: CASSFPSGETQYF. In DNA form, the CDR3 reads TGCGCCAGCAGCTTCCCTAGTGGGGAGACCCAGTACTTC.

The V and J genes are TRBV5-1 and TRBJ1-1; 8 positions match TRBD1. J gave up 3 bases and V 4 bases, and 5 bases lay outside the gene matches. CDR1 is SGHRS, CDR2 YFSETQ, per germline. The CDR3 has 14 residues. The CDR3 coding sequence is TGCGCCAGCAGCAACACAGGGGGAGACACTGAAGCTTTCTTT. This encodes CASSNTGGDTEAFF.

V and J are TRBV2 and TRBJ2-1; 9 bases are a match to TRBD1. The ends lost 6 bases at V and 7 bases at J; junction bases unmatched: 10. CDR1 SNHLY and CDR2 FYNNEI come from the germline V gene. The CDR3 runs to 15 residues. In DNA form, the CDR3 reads TGTGCCAGCAGCACAACGGGACAGGGCAGTAATGAGCAGTTCTTC. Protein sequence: CASSTTGQGSNEQFF.

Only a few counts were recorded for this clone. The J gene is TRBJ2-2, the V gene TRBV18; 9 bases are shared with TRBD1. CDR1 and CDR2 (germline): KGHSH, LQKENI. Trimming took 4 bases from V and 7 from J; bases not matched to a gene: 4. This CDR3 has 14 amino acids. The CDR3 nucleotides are TGTGCCAGCTCACACGGGACAGGGAACGGGGAGCTGTTTTTT. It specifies CASSHGTGNGELFF.

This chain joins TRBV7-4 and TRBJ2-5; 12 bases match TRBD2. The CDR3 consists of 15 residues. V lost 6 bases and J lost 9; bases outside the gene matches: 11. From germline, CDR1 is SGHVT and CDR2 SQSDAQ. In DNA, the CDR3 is TGTGCCAGCAGGATTAAGCTGACTAGCGGGGGTTCCCAGTACTTC. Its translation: CASRIKLTSGGSQYF.

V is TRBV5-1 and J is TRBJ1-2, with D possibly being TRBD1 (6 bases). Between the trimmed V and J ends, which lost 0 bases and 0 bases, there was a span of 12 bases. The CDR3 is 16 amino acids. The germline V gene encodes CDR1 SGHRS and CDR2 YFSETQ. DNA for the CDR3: TGCGCCAGCAGCTTGGAAGGGACACGCTCTAACTATGGCTACACCTTC. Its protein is CASSLEGTRSNYGYTF.

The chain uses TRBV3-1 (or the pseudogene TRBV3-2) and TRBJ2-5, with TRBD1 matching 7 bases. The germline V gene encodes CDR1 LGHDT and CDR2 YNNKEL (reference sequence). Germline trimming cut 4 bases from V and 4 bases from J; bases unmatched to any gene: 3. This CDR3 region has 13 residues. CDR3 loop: CASSREGAETQYF. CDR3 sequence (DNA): TGTGCCAGCAGCCGCGAGGGGGCAGAGACCCAGTACTTC.

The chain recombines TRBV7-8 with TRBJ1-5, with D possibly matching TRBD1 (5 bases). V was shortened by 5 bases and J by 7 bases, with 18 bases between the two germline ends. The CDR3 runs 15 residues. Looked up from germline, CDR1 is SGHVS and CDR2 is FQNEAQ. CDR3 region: CASSPRGGSGQPQHF. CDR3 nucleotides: TGTGCCAGCAGCCCCCGGGGGGGGAGTGGACAGCCCCAGCATTTT.

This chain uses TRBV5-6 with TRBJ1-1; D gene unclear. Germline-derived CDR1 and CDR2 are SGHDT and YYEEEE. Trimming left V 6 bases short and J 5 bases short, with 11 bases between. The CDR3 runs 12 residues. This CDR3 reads CASTFQETEAFF. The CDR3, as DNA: TGTGCCAGCACCTTCCAGGAAACTGAAGCTTTCTTT.